Below, 24 T cell receptor beta chains from the same sample are listed, as sequenced in a study of Ad26.COV2.S vaccination and SARS-CoV-2 variants. Treatment reported: around 19 received Ad26.COV2.S at low or high dose, single or two shots; a few received placebo; per-sample allocation not given. Collection of the samples took place on day 63 after the first injection of vaccine or placebo. The protocol was immunoSEQ multiplex PCR, while the TCRdb copy is restricted to in-frame clones and leaves out a portion. This table has 350,000 to 450,000 clones, 70% to 90% appearing once. Sequences were derived from peripheral blood, sampled in a trial of Ad26.COV2.S vaccine versus placebo. These receptors were taken from a person aged 18-65 years who received the Ad26.COV2.S COVID-19 vaccine or a placebo.

In this sample, this clone turned up a few times. The J gene is TRBJ2-1, the V gene TRBV21-1; TRBD2 is taken as the D call from the table, unchecked against the DNA. TRBV21-1 is a known pseudogene. There are 21 residues in the CDR3. The CDR3 coding sequence is TGTGCCAGCAGCAAAGGAAAGGTTCCAAAGGAGGGCCGGGACTCCGAGGGTGAGCAGTTCTTC. Its translation is CASSKGKVPKEGRDSEGEQFF.

CDR3: CASSGTENSYEQYF. In DNA, the CDR3 is TGTGCCAGCAGCGGGACAGAGAACTCCTACGAGCAGTACTTC. This rearrangement joins TRBV7-9 to TRBJ2-7, with 7 bases aligning to TRBD1. The CDR3 is 14 amino acids. Germline-derived CDR1 and CDR2 are SEHNR and FQNEAQ (reference sequence). J was trimmed by 0 bases and V by 5 bases; bases with no gene match: 4. Drawing the rest from reference TRBV7-9 and TRBJ2-7, the complete variable domain is DTGVSQNPRHKITKRGQNVTFRCDPISEHNRLYWYRQTLGQGPEFLTYFQNEAQLEKSRLLSDRFSAERPKGSFSTLEIQRTEQGDSAMYLCASSGTENSYEQYFGPGTRLTVT.

The chain employs TRBV27 and TRBJ1-2; TRBD1 aligns across 8 bases. The CDR3 has 13 residues. V lost 7 bases, J lost 7 bases, and 8 bases stayed unmatched. CDR1 is MNHEY and CDR2 is SMNVEV in the germline V gene (reference sequence). CDR3 sequence: CASTRRQGTGYTF. The CDR3, as DNA: TGTGCCAGCACCAGAAGACAGGGGACTGGCTACACCTTC.

The V call is TRBV28, the J call TRBJ2-3, with a possible D match to TRBD2 (5 bases). The germline V gene has CDR1 MDHEN and CDR2 SYDVKM. The length of the CDR3 is 16 residues. V lost 6 bases to trimming and J lost 4 bases, with 20 bases between them. CDR3 residues: CASSESRGTRADTQYF. The CDR3 coding sequence is TGTGCCAGCAGCGAATCCCGGGGTACAAGGGCAGATACGCAGTATTTT.

This clone showed up just once. The gene calls are TRBV5-1 and TRBJ1-5; tentatively, D is TRBD1 (5 bases). Trimming took off 0 bases at V and 2 bases at J, with 9 bases between the two ends. CDR3 size: 15 residues. Per the germline V gene, CDR1 is SGHRS and CDR2 is YFSETQ. DNA of the CDR3: TGCGCCAGCAGCTTGGATGGAGGGGGCAATCAGCCCCAGCATTTT. Protein: CASSLDGGGNQPQHF.

The chain couples TRBV5-4 to TRBJ2-5, with a possible D match to TRBD2 (6 bases). The length of the CDR3 is 13 residues. Between the trimmed V and J ends, which lost 5 bases and 1 base, there was a span of 9 bases. Germline V gene sequence: CDR1 SGHNT, CDR2 YYREEE (reference sequence). For the CDR3, the DNA is TGTGCCAGCAGTCGGACTACCCAAGAGACCCAGTACTTC. Encoded protein: CASSRTTQETQYF. The whole variable domain, filled in from reference TRBV5-4 and TRBJ2-5, reads ETGVTQSPTHLIKTRGQQVTLRCSSQSGHNTVSWYQQALGQGPQFIFQYYREEENGRGNFPPRFSGLQFPNYSSELNVNALELDDSALYLCASSRTTQETQYFGPGTRLLVL.

In DNA, the CDR3 is TGTGCCACCAGCCCCTACCGACTAGCGGGGGCCATGAACACCGGGGAGCTGTTTTTT. Its translation: CATSPYRLAGAMNTGELFF. This chain links TRBV15 with TRBJ2-2, with 12 bases identical to TRBD2. The germline gives CDR1 LNHNV, CDR2 YYDKDF (reference sequence). This CDR3 spans 19 amino acids. The V and J ends lost 5 bases and 1 base, in that order; junction bases with no gene match: 11.

The chain combines TRBV5-5 with TRBJ2-3; 7 bases line up with TRBD2. The CDR3 length is 14 residues. CDR1 is SGHKS and CDR2 is YYEKEE in the germline V gene (reference sequence). V lost 1 base to trimming and J lost 5 bases; unmatched junction nucleotides: 4. CDR3 residues: CASSLPLAEDTQYF. CDR3 bases: TGTGCCAGCAGCTTGCCGCTAGCGGAAGATACGCAGTATTTT. The complete variable domain, with remaining parts taken from reference TRBV5-5 and TRBJ2-3, reads DAGVTQSPTHLIKTRGQQVTLRCSPISGHKSVSWYQQVLGQGPQFIFQYYEKEERGRGNFPDRFSARQFPNYSSELNVNALLLGDSALYLCASSLPLAEDTQYFGPGTRLTVL.

Ten or more counts support this clone. The genes are TRBV15 and TRBJ1-2; D is perhaps TRBD1 (5 bases). Trimming shortened V by 1 base and J by 8 bases, and 14 bases separated the two germline ends. The CDR3 runs 14 residues. Germline V CDR1 and CDR2: LNHNV, YYDKDF (reference sequence). The CDR3 region is CATSRVREGRGYTF. For the CDR3, the DNA is TGTGCCACCAGCAGAGTCCGGGAGGGGAGAGGCTACACCTTC.

The chain carries TRBV19 and TRBJ1-5, with D perhaps TRBD1 (6 bases). This CDR3 has 13 amino acids. Germline CDR1 is LNHDA and CDR2 is SQIVND (reference sequence). In DNA, the CDR3 is TGTGCTAAAACAGGGAAGGGCAATCAGCCCCAGCATTTT. Its protein product is CAKTGKGNQPQHF.

The rearrangement joins TRBV19 to TRBJ2-3; 9 bases are a match to TRBD2. Germline assignment: CDR1 LNHDA and CDR2 SQIVND (reference sequence). The CDR3 totals 16 residues. J lost 2 bases, V lost 4 bases, and 7 bases had no gene match. The CDR3: CASSTRLAANTDTQYF. CDR3 coding DNA: TGTGCCAGTAGTACGAGACTAGCGGCGAACACAGATACGCAGTATTTT.

A remark on this clone: Other DNA sequences within the sample encode an identical CDR3. This chain uses TRBV4-1 with TRBJ2-1; 8 nucleotides line up with TRBD2. Germline CDR1 and CDR2: MGHRA and YSYEKL. The CDR3 length is 15 residues. Trimming at V came to 2 bases and at J to 4 bases, leaving 4 bases not matched to a gene. The CDR3 sequence is CASSQLAGLYNEQFF. Here the CDR3 DNA reads TGCGCCAGCAGCCAACTAGCGGGTTTATACAATGAGCAGTTCTTC.

This clone was counted a single time. J is TRBJ2-7 and V is TRBV28, with D uncertain. The V gene's germline CDR1 is MDHEN and CDR2 SYDVKM. This CDR3 is 12 amino acids long. V dropped 5 bases and J dropped 7 bases, with 12 bases sitting between them. CDR3 loop: CASSTSTGEQYF. The CDR3 coding sequence is TGTGCCAGCAGTACCTCGACTGGTGAGCAGTACTTC.

This rearrangement joins TRBV18 to TRBJ2-1; TRBD1 matches at 7 bases. Germline assignment: CDR1 KGHSH and CDR2 LQKENI. The V segment lost 3 bases and the J segment 4 bases; nucleotides outside the gene matches: 3. This CDR3 comprises 14 residues. The DNA of the CDR3 is TGTGCCAGCTCACCGGACAGGCCATACAATGAGCAGTTCTTC. It translates to CASSPDRPYNEQFF.

The chain links TRBV14 to TRBJ2-1, with D perhaps matching TRBD2 (5 bases). The germline V gene has CDR1 SGHDN and CDR2 FVKESK. The CDR3 has 17 amino acids. Trimming left V 0 bases short and J 2 bases short, with 14 bases between. In DNA, the CDR3 is TGTGCCAGCAGCCAAGACCCTTCGGACTTCCCCTACAATGAGCAGTTCTTC. This codes for CASSQDPSDFPYNEQFF.

V is TRBV30 and J is TRBJ1-6; 8 bases line up with TRBD1. Germline V lookup: CDR1 GTSNPN, CDR2 SVGIG (reference sequence). This CDR3 has 18 residues. With V trimmed by 4 bases and J by 3 bases, 14 bases remained unmatched. In DNA, the CDR3 is TGTGCCTGGATGCCGAGGCAGGGGGCGGCCCTCTATAATTCACCCCTCCACTTT. Translation gives CAWMPRQGAALYNSPLHF. The whole variable domain, remainder taken from reference TRBV30 and TRBJ1-6, is SQTIHQWPATLVQPVGSPLSLECTVEGTSNPNLYWYRQAAGRGLQLLFYSVGIGQISSEVPQNLSASRPQDRQFILSSKKLLLSDSGFYLCAWMPRQGAALYNSPLHFGNGTRLTVT.

V gene TRBV4-1 combines with J gene TRBJ2-5; unclear D gene. Trimming removed 3 bases from V and 3 bases from J, with 8 bases in between. Per germline, CDR1 MGHRA and CDR2 YSYEKL. The CDR3 runs 13 residues. The CDR3 sequence: CASSHDTEETQYF. CDR3 sequence (DNA): TGCGCCAGCAGCCACGATACAGAAGAGACCCAGTACTTC.

The V gene is TRBV19, the J gene TRBJ1-5, with D uncertain. Germline-derived CDR1 and CDR2 are LNHDA and SQIVND (reference sequence). Trimming left V 4 bases short and J 4 bases short, with 11 bases between. The CDR3 is 14 residues long. CDR3 amino acids: CASSRGYGNQPQHF. For the CDR3, the DNA is TGTGCCAGTAGTAGGGGATATGGGAATCAGCCCCAGCATTTT.

The J gene is TRBJ2-7, the V gene TRBV7-8; D is possibly TRBD2 (7 bases). The CDR3 spans 14 residues. The V and J ends lost 8 bases and 0 bases respectively, with 14 bases between them. The germline gives CDR1 SGHVS, CDR2 FQNEAQ. The DNA for the CDR3 is TGTGCCAGCGCGGGGGCGTTCAGCTCCTACGAGCAGTACTTC. Its translation is CASAGAFSSYEQYF.

The V and J genes are TRBV19 and TRBJ1-2; maybe TRBD1 (6 bases). Germline values: CDR1 LNHDA, CDR2 SQIVND (reference sequence). The CDR3 has 16 amino acids. Trimming took 7 bases from V and 3 from J, leaving 21 bases between them. As DNA, the CDR3 is TGTGCCAGTAATCTTCCACAGGGTAGTGGGGACTATGGCTACACCTTC. Residues: CASNLPQGSGDYGYTF.

V is TRBV6-2 or TRBV6-3 and J is TRBJ1-2; 7 positions match TRBD1. The V gene end was trimmed by 2 bases and the J gene end by 5 bases; junction bases not matched to a gene: 5. The CDR3 has 14 amino acids. The germline V gene encodes CDR1 MNHEY and CDR2 SVGEGT. CDR3: CASSYVDRAYGYTF. The CDR3 bases are TGTGCCAGCAGTTACGTAGACAGGGCGTATGGCTACACCTTC.

CDR3: CASSYVVAANEQFF. The CDR3 DNA sequence: TGTGCCAGCAGTTACGTGGTAGCGGCCAATGAGCAGTTCTTC. J is TRBJ2-1 and V is TRBV6-2 or TRBV6-3; a possible D gene is TRBD2 (6 bases). The CDR3 runs to 14 residues. Per germline, CDR1 MNHEY and CDR2 SVGEGT. The V gene lost 2 bases and the J gene lost 6 bases, with 11 bases spanning the gap.

V and J are TRBV7-8 and TRBJ2-5; D may match TRBD1 or TRBD2 (5 bases each). Trimming took 5 bases from V and 4 from J, leaving 14 bases between them. The CDR3 runs 14 residues. CDR1 is SGHVS and CDR2 is FQNEAQ in the germline V gene. Here the CDR3 DNA reads TGTGCCAGCAGCCCCGAATGGGGGAGAGAGACCCAGTACTTC. It codes for CASSPEWGRETQYF.

J is TRBJ2-2 and V is TRBV4-3, with D unclear. The CDR3 extends over 14 amino acids. The V gene lost 4 bases and the J gene lost 1 base, with 7 bases spanning the gap. Germline V gene sequence: CDR1 LGHNA, CDR2 YSLEER. CDR3 residues: CASSLGQNTGELFF. The DNA of the CDR3 is TGCGCCAGCAGCCTCGGGCAGAACACCGGGGAGCTGTTTTTT.